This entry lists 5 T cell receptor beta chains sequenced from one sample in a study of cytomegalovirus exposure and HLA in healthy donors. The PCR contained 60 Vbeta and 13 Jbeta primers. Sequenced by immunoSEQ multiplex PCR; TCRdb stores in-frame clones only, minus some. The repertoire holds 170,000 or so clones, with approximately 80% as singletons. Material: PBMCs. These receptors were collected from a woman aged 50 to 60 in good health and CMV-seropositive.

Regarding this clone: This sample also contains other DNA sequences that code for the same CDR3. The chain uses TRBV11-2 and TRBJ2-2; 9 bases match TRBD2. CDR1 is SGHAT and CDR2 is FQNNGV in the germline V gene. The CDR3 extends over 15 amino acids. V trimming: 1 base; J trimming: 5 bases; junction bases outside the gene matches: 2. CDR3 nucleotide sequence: TGTGCCAGCAGCTTAGGGCTAGCGGGGACCGGGGAGCTGTTTTTT. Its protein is CASSLGLAGTGELFF.

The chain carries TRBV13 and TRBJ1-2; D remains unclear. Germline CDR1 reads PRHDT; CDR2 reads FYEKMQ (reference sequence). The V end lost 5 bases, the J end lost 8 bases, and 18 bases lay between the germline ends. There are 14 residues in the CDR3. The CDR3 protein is CASSPTAGPKGYTF. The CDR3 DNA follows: TGTGCCAGCAGCCCGACGGCGGGCCCGAAGGGCTACACCTTC.

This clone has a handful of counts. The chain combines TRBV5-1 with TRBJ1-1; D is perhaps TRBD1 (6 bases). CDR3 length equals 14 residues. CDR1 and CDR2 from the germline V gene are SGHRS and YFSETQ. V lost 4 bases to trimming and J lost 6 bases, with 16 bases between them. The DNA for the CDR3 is TGCGCCAGCAGCAGCGGGGGGGCTATACCTGAAGCTTTCTTT. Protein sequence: CASSSGGAIPEAFF.

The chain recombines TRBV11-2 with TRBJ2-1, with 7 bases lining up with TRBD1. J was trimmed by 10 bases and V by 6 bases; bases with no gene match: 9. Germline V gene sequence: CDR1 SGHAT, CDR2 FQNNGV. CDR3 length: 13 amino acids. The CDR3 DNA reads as TGTGCCAGCAGGATCCAGGGGGAGAGAGAGCAGTTCTTC. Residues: CASRIQGEREQFF.

CDR3 sequence: CASSTLGSGLVSDTQYF. CDR3 nucleotide sequence: TGTGCCAGCAGCACCCTGGGATCGGGACTAGTATCTGATACGCAGTATTTT. This chain uses TRBV5-8 with TRBJ2-3; 8 bases agree with TRBD2. With 4 bases clipped from V and 6 bases from J, the junction kept 16 bases outside the gene matches. This CDR3 is 17 amino acids long. Germline CDR1 SGHTS, CDR2 YDEGEE. The full variable domain, in which reference TRBV5-8 and TRBJ2-3 provide the parts outside the CDR3, is EAGVTQSPTHLIKTRGQQATLRCSPISGHTSVYWYQQALGLGLQFLLWYDEGEERNRGNFPPRFSGRQFPNYSSELNVNALELEDSALYLCASSTLGSGLVSDTQYFGPGTRLTVL.